This T cell receptor beta chain was captured by sequencing in a study of T cell clones after liver transplantation (dated by TCRdb to between 2018 and 2021). At the level of the whole study: The samples were obtained from ITN030ST, a randomized trial that attempted immunosuppression withdrawal within 2 years after liver transplantation. Donor-reactive T cell clones were identified using TCRbeta sequencing after a pre-transplant mixed lymphocyte reaction and were then followed in post-transplant blood. As an antigen-independent comparator for donor-reactive sequences, third party-reactive TCRbeta sequences were also identified from pre-transplant MLRs. Three of the eight recipients were HCV-positive; the others were transplanted for non-autoimmune, non-viral indications. Until randomization at 12-24 months post-transplant, subjects were given standard immunosuppression, with no induction therapy. Tolerance was defined as complete withdrawal of immunosuppression for at least one year without a rise in liver enzymes beyond twice the upper limit of normal. Blood samples were collected pre-transplant, pre-randomization before withdrawal, and post-randomization after either full withdrawal or failed withdrawal. The study cohort included 8 liver transplant recipients, of whom 3 were classified as tolerant and 5 as non-tolerant. What the work shows at the level of the full study, not this receptor alone: In a couple of subjects, low numbers of available donor cells limited the measurable donor-reactive repertoire. Since no allograft tissue specimens were available, donor-reactive T cells may have migrated into the graft instead of being deleted. Once repertoire turnover was taken into account, donor-reactive detection showed a significant reduction for CD4 in 7 of 8 subjects and for CD8 in 8 of 8. Because of small, heterogeneous patient numbers and non-standardized post-transplant time points, the conclusions were only preliminary. Donor-reactive sequences declined more than third party-reactive ones, suggesting partial antigen-specific deletion unrelated to withdrawal success. Circulating donor-reactive CD4 TCRbeta sequences fell significantly post-transplant in most of the 8 subjects, irrespective of tolerance or HCV status.

With regard to this clone: Its antigen is unknown. It has no much larger one-base neighbor in the sample; base qualities were not kept.

This specimen's time point label, interpreted: pre-transplant. Unstimulated PBMCs, after thawing, were stained for CD3, CD4 and CD8 and then FACS-sorted into CD3+CD4+ and CD3+CD8+ populations. Randomization to immunosuppression withdrawal applied to every one of the 8 studied subjects. Genomic DNA was isolated with the Qiagen DNeasy Blood and Tissue Kit. High-throughput TCRbeta CDR3 sequencing of frozen genomic DNA was performed by immunoSEQ, including PCR amplification, mapping, bias correction and internal controls. The paper's data handling went like this. Only productive rearrangements were retained, and each unique TCRbeta sequence was defined by its CDR3 nucleotide sequence together with its V and J gene. For classification of a sequence as donor-reactive, at least 5-fold expansion in CFSE-low cells relative to unstimulated pre-transplant cells and a frequency of at least 0.01% were required. Per-subject minimum frequency thresholds, based on the lowest-template unstimulated sample, ensured at least 90% detection power. Jensen-Shannon divergence between the top 1000 TCRbeta sequences after and before transplant was used to measure repertoire turnover. Changes in detection of donor-reactive sequences were tested with two-sided Fisher's exact tests. TCRdb provides this immuneACCESS table in a form limited to in-frame rearrangements. Some clones are lacking; in checked studies, under half of them reflect an unresolved V gene, and why the rest are absent is not known. V and J calls and clone size are copied from that table; D and trimming were computed from the DNA. Within this sample are 55,000 or so clones, with about 70% of them counted one time only. Approximately 15% of the sample goes to the ten largest clones.

Sequenced material: CD4+ T cells from blood, taken before liver transplant. This clonotype was sampled from a human donor who received a liver transplant.

CDR3 loop: CASSWGGGRLKGAFF. The DNA reads TGTGCCAGCAGTTGGGGGGGCGGTCGGCTCAAAGGGGCTTTCTTT. The rearrangement combines TRBV6-5 with TRBJ1-1; TRBD1 is possibly the D segment (6 matching bases). The CDR3 contains 15 residues, cysteine and phenylalanine counted. Only CDR3 DNA is held: 45 bases, read in frame from base 1. Trimming costs V 4 bases and J 11 bases, and their ends lie 23 bases apart. The germline V gene sets CDR1 to MNHEY and CDR2 to SVGAGI.